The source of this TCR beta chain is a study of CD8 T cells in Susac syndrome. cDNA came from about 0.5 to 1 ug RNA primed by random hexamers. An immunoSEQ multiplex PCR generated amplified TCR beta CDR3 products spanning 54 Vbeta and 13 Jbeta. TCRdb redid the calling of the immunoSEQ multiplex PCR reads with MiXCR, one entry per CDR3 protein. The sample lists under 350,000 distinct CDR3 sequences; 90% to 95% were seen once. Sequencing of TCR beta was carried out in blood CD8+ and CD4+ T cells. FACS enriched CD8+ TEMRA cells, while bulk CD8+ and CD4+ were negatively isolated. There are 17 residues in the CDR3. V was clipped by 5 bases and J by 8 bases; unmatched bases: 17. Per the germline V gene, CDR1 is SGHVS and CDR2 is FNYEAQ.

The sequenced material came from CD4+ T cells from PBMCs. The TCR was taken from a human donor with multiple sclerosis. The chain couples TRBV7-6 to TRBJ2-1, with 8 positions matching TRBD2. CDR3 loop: CASSPHLSGRGQYEQFF. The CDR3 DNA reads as TGTGCCAGCAGCCCGCATCTGAGCGGGAGAGGGCAATATGAGCAGTTCTTC.